This T cell receptor (beta chain) was captured in a study of blood T cell repertoires in COVID-19. At the level of the study: Acute and convalescent COVID-19 samples came from the United States, Italy and Spain. The cDNA or gDNA used as material had been derived from T cells, B-cell-depleted T cells, or PBMCs.

V shed 1 base, J shed 4 bases, and the junction held 5 bases outside the gene matches. The CDR3 length is 15 residues. Looked up from germline, CDR1 is LNHDA and CDR2 is SQIVND (reference sequence). The authors' processing: From reference gene primer amplification, estimates of nucleated cell counts were derived. Measured with immunoSEQ multiplex PCR; TCRdb has only the in-frame clones, and not every one. V and J calls and clone size follow that table, whereas D and trimming were derived from the DNA. Of a few hundred thousand clones in the sample, around 90% are singletons; the top ten hold over 2.5%.

This TCR derives from a man aged 55 to 69 with acute or convalescent COVID-19. This chain links TRBV19 with TRBJ1-2; TRBD1 aligns across 8 bases. The sequenced sample consisted of peripheral blood. CDR3 DNA sequence: TGTGCCAGTAGTATAGTAGGGACAGGAATCTATGGCTACACCTTC. Translated: CASSIVGTGIYGYTF.